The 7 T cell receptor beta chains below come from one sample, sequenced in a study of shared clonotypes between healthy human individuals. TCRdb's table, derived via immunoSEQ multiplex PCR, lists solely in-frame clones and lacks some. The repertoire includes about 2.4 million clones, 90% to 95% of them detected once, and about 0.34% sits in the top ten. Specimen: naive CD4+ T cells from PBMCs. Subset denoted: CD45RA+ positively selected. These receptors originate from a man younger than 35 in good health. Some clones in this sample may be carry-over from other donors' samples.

CDR3 DNA sequence: TGTGCCAGCAGCTTAAGTGCATCAGGGGAGACCCAGTACTTC. Its protein is CASSLSASGETQYF. The J gene is TRBJ2-5, the V gene TRBV7-3; D is possibly TRBD1 (5 bases). This CDR3 is 14 amino acids long. Per the germline V gene, CDR1 is SGHTA and CDR2 is FQGTGA. Trimming took off 1 base at V and 5 bases at J, with 11 bases between the two ends. Drawing the rest from reference TRBV7-3 and TRBJ2-5, the complete variable domain is GAGVSQTPSNKVTEKGKYVELRCDPISGHTALYWYRQSLGQGPEFLIYFQGTGAADDSGLPNDRFFAVRPEGSVSTLKIQRTERGDSAVYLCASSLSASGETQYFGPGTRLLVL.

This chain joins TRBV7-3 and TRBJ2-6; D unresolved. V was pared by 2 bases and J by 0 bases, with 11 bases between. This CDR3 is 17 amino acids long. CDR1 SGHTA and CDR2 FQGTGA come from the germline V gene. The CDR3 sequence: CASSLEGLPSGANVLTF. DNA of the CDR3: TGTGCCAGCAGCTTAGAAGGGCTCCCCTCTGGGGCCAACGTCCTGACTTTC.

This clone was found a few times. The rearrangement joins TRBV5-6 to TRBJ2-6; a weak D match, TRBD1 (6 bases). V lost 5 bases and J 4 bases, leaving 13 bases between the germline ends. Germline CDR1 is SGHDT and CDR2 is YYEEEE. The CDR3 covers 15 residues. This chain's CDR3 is CASSSRGAGANVLTF. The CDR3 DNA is TGTGCCAGCAGTTCCAGGGGAGCGGGGGCCAACGTCCTGACTTTC.

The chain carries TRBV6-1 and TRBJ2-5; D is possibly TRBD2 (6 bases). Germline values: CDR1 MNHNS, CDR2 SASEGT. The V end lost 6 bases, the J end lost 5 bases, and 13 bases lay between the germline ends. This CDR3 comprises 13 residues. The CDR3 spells CASRIRDWETQYF. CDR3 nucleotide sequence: TGTGCCAGCAGAATCCGGGACTGGGAGACCCAGTACTTC.

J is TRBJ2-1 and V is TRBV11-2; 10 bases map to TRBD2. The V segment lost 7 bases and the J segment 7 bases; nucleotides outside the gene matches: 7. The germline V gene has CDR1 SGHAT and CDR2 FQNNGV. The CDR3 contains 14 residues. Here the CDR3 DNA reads TGTGCCAGCACCCCCGTGACTAGCGGGAATGAGCAGTTCTTC. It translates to CASTPVTSGNEQFF. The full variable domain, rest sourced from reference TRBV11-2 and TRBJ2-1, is EAGVAQSPRYKIIEKRQSVAFWCNPISGHATLYWYQQILGQGPKLLIQFQNNGVVDDSQLPKDRFSAERLKGVDSTLKIQPAKLEDSAVYLCASTPVTSGNEQFFGPGTRLTVL.

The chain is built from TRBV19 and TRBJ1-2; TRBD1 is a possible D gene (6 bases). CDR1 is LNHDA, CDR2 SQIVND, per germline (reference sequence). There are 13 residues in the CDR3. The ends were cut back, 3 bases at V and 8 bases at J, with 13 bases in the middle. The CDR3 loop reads CASSISGGRGYTF. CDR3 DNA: TGTGCCAGTAGTATTAGCGGGGGGCGCGGCTACACCTTC.

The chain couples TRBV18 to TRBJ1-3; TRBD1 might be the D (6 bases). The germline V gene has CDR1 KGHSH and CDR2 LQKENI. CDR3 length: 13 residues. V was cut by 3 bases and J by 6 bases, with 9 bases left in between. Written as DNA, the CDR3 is TGTGCCAGCTCACCGGGGGCAGAAAACACCATATATTTT. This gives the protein CASSPGAENTIYF.